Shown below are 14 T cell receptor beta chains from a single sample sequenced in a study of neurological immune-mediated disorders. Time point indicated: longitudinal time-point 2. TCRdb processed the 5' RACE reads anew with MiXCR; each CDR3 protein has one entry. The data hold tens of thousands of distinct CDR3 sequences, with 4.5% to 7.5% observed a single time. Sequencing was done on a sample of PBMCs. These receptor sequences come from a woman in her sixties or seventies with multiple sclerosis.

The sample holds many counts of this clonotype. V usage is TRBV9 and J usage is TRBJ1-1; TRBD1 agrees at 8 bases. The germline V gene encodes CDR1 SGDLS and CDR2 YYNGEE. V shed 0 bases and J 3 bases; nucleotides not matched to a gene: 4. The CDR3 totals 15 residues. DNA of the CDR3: TGTGCCAGCAGCGTAGGGCAGGGGGCGTACACTGAAGCTTTCTTT. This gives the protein CASSVGQGAYTEAFF.

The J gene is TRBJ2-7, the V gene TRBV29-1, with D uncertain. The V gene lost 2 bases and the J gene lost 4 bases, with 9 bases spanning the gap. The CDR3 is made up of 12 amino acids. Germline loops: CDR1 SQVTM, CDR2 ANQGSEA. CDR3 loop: CSVEQNNYEQYF. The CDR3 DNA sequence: TGCAGCGTTGAACAAAACAATTACGAGCAGTACTTC.

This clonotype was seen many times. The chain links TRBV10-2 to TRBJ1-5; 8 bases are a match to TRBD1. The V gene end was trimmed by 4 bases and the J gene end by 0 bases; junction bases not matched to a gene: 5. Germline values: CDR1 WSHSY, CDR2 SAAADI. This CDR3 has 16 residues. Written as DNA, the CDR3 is TGCGCCAGCAGTGGCTCGGGACAGGTTAGCAATCAGCCCCAGCATTTT. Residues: CASSGSGQVSNQPQHF.

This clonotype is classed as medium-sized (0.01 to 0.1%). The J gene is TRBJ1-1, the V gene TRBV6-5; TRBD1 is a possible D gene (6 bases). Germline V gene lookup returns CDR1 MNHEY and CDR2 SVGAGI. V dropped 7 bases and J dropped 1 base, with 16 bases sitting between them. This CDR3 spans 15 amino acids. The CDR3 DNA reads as TGTGCCAGCATAGCGTCCGGACAGTCGAACACTGAAGCTTTCTTT. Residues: CASIASGQSNTEAFF.

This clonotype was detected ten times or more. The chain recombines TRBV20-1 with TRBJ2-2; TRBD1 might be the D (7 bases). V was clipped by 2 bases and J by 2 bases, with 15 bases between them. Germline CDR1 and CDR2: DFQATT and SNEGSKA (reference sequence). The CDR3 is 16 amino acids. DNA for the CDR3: TGCAGTGCTAGACCGACAGGGACTGTCAACACCGGGGAGCTGTTTTTT. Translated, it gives CSARPTGTVNTGELFF.

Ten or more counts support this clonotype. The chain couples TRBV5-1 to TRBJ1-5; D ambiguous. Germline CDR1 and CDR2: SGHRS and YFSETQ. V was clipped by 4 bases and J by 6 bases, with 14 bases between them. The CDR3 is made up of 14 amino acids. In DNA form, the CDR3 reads TGCGCCAGCAGCGTCGGTCCCACGGGTCAGCCCCAGCATTTT. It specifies CASSVGPTGQPQHF. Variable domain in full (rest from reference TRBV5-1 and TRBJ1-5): KAGVTQTPRYLIKTRGQQVTLSCSPISGHRSVSWYQQTPGQGLQFLFEYFSETQRNKGNFPGRFSGRQFSNSRSEMNVSTLELGDSALYLCASSVGPTGQPQHFGDGTRLSIL.

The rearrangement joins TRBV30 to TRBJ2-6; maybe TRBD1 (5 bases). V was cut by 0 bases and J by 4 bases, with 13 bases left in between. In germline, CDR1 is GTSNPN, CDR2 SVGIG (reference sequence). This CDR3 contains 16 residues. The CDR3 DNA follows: TGTGCCTGGAGTGTAGGTTCCAGGGCAGGGGCCAACGTCCTGACTTTC. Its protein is CAWSVGSRAGANVLTF.

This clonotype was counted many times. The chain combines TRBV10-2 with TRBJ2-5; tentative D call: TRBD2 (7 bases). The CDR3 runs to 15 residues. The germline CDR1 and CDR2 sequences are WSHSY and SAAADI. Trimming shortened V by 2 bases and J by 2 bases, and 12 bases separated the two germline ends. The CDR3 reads CASSEGGAVQETQYF. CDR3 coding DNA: TGCGCCAGCAGTGAGGGGGGGGCAGTACAAGAGACCCAGTACTTC.

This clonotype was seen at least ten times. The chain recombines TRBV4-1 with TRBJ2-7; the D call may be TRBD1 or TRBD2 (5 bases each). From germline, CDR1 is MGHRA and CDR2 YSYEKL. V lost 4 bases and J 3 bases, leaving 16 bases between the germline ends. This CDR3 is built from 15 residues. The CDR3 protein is CASSPIGALSYEQYF. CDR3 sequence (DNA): TGCGCCAGCAGCCCCATCGGGGCGCTAAGCTACGAGCAGTACTTC.

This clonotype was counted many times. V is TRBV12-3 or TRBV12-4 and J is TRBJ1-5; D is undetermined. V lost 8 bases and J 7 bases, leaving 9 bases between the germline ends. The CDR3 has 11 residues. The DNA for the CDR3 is TGTGCCAGCGGGGTTTCCCAGCCCCAGCATTTT. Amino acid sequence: CASGVSQPQHF.

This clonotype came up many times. CDR3 region: CASCPARNSPLHF. In DNA form, the CDR3 reads TGTGCCAGCTGCCCCGCTCGTAATTCACCCCTCCACTTT. This chain connects TRBV18 to TRBJ1-6; D gene uncertain. The CDR3 runs 13 residues. The V end lost 7 bases, the J end lost 6 bases, and 10 bases lay between the germline ends. The V gene's germline CDR1 is KGHSH and CDR2 LQKENI. The full variable domain, completed using reference TRBV18 and TRBJ1-6, is NAGVMQNPRHLVRRRGQEARLRCSPMKGHSHVYWYRQLPEEGLKFMVYLQKENIIDESGMPKERFSAEFPKEGPSILRIQQVVRGDSAAYFCASCPARNSPLHFGNGTRLTVT.

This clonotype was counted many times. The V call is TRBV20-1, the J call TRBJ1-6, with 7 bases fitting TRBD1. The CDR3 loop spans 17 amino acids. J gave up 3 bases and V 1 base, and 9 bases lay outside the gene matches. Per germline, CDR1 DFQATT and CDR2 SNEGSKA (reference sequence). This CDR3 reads CSARALPTGNYNSPLHF. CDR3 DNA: TGCAGTGCTAGAGCCCTACCGACAGGGAACTATAATTCACCCCTCCACTTT.

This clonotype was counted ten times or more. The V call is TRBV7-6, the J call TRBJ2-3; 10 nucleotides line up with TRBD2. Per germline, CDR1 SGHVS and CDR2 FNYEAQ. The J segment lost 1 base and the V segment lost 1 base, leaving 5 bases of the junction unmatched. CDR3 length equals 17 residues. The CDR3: CASSLEAGGLGTDTQYF. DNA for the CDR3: TGTGCCAGCAGCTTAGAAGCGGGGGGGCTTGGCACAGATACGCAGTATTTT.

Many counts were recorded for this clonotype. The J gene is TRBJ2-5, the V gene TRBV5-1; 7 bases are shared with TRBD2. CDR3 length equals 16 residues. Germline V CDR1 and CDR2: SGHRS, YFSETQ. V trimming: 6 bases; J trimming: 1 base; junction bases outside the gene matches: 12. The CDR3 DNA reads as TGCGCCAGCACTCCGGCCGGGGCTAGCGGCCAAGAGACCCAGTACTTC. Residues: CASTPAGASGQETQYF.